This TCR beta chain is drawn from a study of T cell responses to AZD1222 COVID-19 vaccine. Sequencing was performed with immunoSEQ multiplex PCR; in TCRdb, only in-frame clones are kept and a portion is missing. The repertoire includes about 140,000 clones, around 94% of them detected once, and 12% sits in the top ten. The V and J ends lost 11 bases and 2 bases respectively, with 8 bases between them. This CDR3 contains 11 residues. In germline, CDR1 is MNHEY, CDR2 SVGAGI. Study-level findings and limits: The sample set comprised mostly white British donors with more females, and clonal diversity was possibly underestimated.

Of note for this clone: No antigen is known for it.

This receptor was obtained from an adult who had recovered from COVID-19. The material sequenced was peripheral blood, taken after recovery from COVID-19. The chain recombines TRBV6-5 with TRBJ2-3; D is uncertain. The DNA for the CDR3 is TGTGCCTCAGGAACCACAGATACGCAGTATTTT. Protein product: CASGTTDTQYF.